A selection of T cell receptor beta chains follows, all from one sample in a study of cytomegalovirus exposure and HLA in healthy donors. Sequenced by immunoSEQ multiplex PCR; TCRdb stores in-frame clones only, minus some. The data contain about 150,000 clones, more than 70% of them seen just once; the ten biggest clones take up about 3.4%. The material sequenced was PBMCs. The receptors shown here come from a man aged 40-50 years in good health and CMV-seronegative. CDR3s include the opening cysteine and the closing phenylalanine or tryptophan. The order of the fields is J gene, V gene, clone size, CDR3 length, D gene, CDR3 DNA, CDR3 protein. The D gene is left open where the match is weak. Size values are once, few and many counts, or a class for expanded clones, and some rows have none.

J: TRBJ2-1
V: TRBV7-3
size: few
length: 16
D: TRBD2
DNA: TGTGCCAGCAGCTTAATCGTGGCGGGAGGCATCCATGAGCAGTTCTTC
CDR3: CASSLIVAGGIHEQFF

J: TRBJ2-2
V: TRBV11-2
size: many
length: 15
D: TRBD2
DNA: TGTGCCAGCAGCTTACTGAGCGGGAAGGCCGGGGAGCTGTTTTTT
CDR3: CASSLLSGKAGELFF

J: TRBJ1-2
V: TRBV6-6
size: NA
length: 13
D: NA
DNA: TGTGCCATAGGTTCACAGAGAAACTATGGCTACACCTTC
CDR3: CAIGSQRNYGYTF

J: TRBJ1-2
V: TRBV25-1
size: NA
length: 15
D: NA
DNA: TGTGCCAGCAGTGAATGGTCCCAGGGGAGCTATGGCTACACCTTC
CDR3: CASSEWSQGSYGYTF

J: TRBJ2-5
V: TRBV4-3
size: NA
length: 15
D: NA
DNA: TGCGCCAGCAGCCAACTCAACGGGTCCCAAGAGACCCAGTACTTC
CDR3: CASSQLNGSQETQYF

J: TRBJ1-6
V: TRBV10-3
size: once
length: 17
D: TRBD1
DNA: TGTGCCATCAGTGAGCACTTGACAGGGGGGGGTTATTCACCCCTCCACTTT
CDR3: CAISEHLTGGGYSPLHF

J: TRBJ1-2
V: TRBV29-1
size: NA
length: 12
D: NA
DNA: TGCAGCGCTTCCTTAGGGGCTTCTGGCTACACCTTC
CDR3: CSASLGASGYTF

J: TRBJ1-5
V: TRBV2
size: NA
length: 14
D: NA
DNA: TGTGCCAGCAGCGGACAACTTAGCAATCAGCCCCAGCATTTT
CDR3: CASSGQLSNQPQHF

J: TRBJ1-2
V: TRBV16
size: once
length: 15
D: NA
DNA: TGTGCCAGCAGCTCGCAAGCACCAGGAAACTATGGCTACACCTTC
CDR3: CASSSQAPGNYGYTF

J: TRBJ2-5
V: TRBV4-2
size: NA
length: 16
D: NA
DNA: TGTGCCAGCAGCCAAGATCGGGTGGGTCTCCAAGAGACCCAGTACTTC
CDR3: CASSQDRVGLQETQYF

J: TRBJ2-7
V: TRBV27
size: NA
length: 14
D: NA
DNA: TGTGCCAGCAAAGTGGGCAGGGAAAACCTACGGCAGTACTTC
CDR3: CASKVGRENLRQYF

J: TRBJ2-2
V: TRBV4-2
size: NA
length: 17
D: NA
DNA: TGTGCCAGCAGCCGGAATCCACTAGCCCCAAAGTCCGGGGAGCTGTTTTTT
CDR3: CASSRNPLAPKSGELFF

J: TRBJ2-3
V: TRBV6-1
size: NA
length: 15
D: NA
DNA: TGTGCCAGCAGCGTATCTAGGGGAAGGGCAGATACGCAGTATTTT
CDR3: CASSVSRGRADTQYF

J: TRBJ2-7
V: TRBV5-1
size: NA
length: 15
D: TRBD2
DNA: TGCGCCAGCAGCTTGGGAGGGACTACTGAGGAGGAGCAGTACTTC
CDR3: CASSLGGTTEEEQYF

J: TRBJ1-5
V: TRBV2
size: NA
length: 16
D: TRBD1
DNA: TGTGCCAGCAGTGAAGCCTGGGACAGGGGGCTTCAGCCCCAGCATTTT
CDR3: CASSEAWDRGLQPQHF

J: TRBJ2-7
V: TRBV9
size: NA
length: 14
D: TRBD1
DNA: TGTGCCAGCAGCGTAGCCGGACAGGCCGACGAGCAGTACTTC
CDR3: CASSVAGQADEQYF

J: TRBJ2-1
V: TRBV7-8
size: few
length: 13
D: TRBD1
DNA: TGTGCCAGCAGCGGGGCAGGGGGACATGAGCAGTTCTTC
CDR3: CASSGAGGHEQFF

J: TRBJ2-6
V: TRBV4-1
size: NA
length: 18
D: NA
DNA: TGCGCCAGCAGCCCTCCCGGGAACTACCGTCTGGGCGCCAACGTCCTGACTTTC
CDR3: CASSPPGNYRLGANVLTF

J: TRBJ2-5
V: TRBV18
size: few
length: 16
D: NA
DNA: TGTGCCAGCTCACCATCCCCCCCCAGGGGTTTAGAGACCCAGTACTTC
CDR3: CASSPSPPRGLETQYF

J: TRBJ1-5
V: TRBV30
size: few
length: 14
D: NA
DNA: TGTGCCTGGAGTAGCTTCCACCGGGATCAGCCCCAGCATTTT
CDR3: CAWSSFHRDQPQHF

J: TRBJ1-2
V: TRBV12-5
size: few
length: 19
D: TRBD1
DNA: TGTGCTAGTGGTTTGCCTCCCGGGACAGGTCCAAGAGTACGCTATGGCTACACCTTC
CDR3: CASGLPPGTGPRVRYGYTF

J: TRBJ2-1
V: TRBV5-1
size: NA
length: 14
D: NA
DNA: TGCGCCAGCAGCTTGGTTTTGAGCTACAATGAGCAGTTCTTC
CDR3: CASSLVLSYNEQFF

J: TRBJ2-2
V: TRBV5-1
size: NA
length: 16
D: NA
DNA: TGCGCCAGCAGCTTGTCGTTGCCAGGGGCTACCGGGGAGCTGTTTTTT
CDR3: CASSLSLPGATGELFF

J: TRBJ2-5
V: TRBV7-9
size: NA
length: 15
D: TRBD1
DNA: TGTGCCAGCACCGAAGGGGGAACCAGGGGGGAGACCCAGTACTTC
CDR3: CASTEGGTRGETQYF

J: TRBJ2-7
V: TRBV5-6
size: NA
length: 14
D: NA
DNA: TGTGCCAGCAGCTTCGACCGGACAGACTACGAGCAGTACTTC
CDR3: CASSFDRTDYEQYF

J: TRBJ2-3
V: TRBV9
size: NA
length: 16
D: TRBD2
DNA: TGTGCCAGCAGCGTAGGGGCGGGAGGGGTTCGAGATACGCAGTATTTT
CDR3: CASSVGAGGVRDTQYF

J: TRBJ2-1
V: TRBV9
size: NA
length: 16
D: NA
DNA: TGTGCCAGCAGCGTAGTTGGACGGGGGGCATACAATGAGCAGTTCTTC
CDR3: CASSVVGRGAYNEQFF

J: TRBJ2-2
V: TRBV10-3
size: few
length: 14
D: NA
DNA: TGTGCCATCAGTGAGTTCGGACAGTCCGGGGAGCTGTTTTTT
CDR3: CAISEFGQSGELFF

J: TRBJ1-1
V: TRBV25-1
size: NA
length: 14
D: TRBD1
DNA: TGTGCCAGCAGTCAAAACAGGGGTGGGACTGAAGCTTTCTTT
CDR3: CASSQNRGGTEAFF

J: TRBJ2-7
V: TRBV28
size: NA
length: 14
D: NA
DNA: TGTGCCAGCAGTCTGCCGACAGGTACCTACGAGCAGTACTTC
CDR3: CASSLPTGTYEQYF

J: TRBJ2-7
V: TRBV13
size: once
length: 14
D: TRBD1
DNA: TGTGCCAGCAGCTCCGGGACAGGCTCCTACGAGCAGTACTTC
CDR3: CASSSGTGSYEQYF

J: TRBJ1-1
V: TRBV4-1
size: few
length: 13
D: NA
DNA: TGCGCCAGCAGCCAAGTGCGGGCGACTGAAGCTTTCTTT
CDR3: CASSQVRATEAFF

J: TRBJ1-4
V: TRBV4-1
size: few
length: 13
D: NA
DNA: TGCGCCAGCAGCAGCCGACTGGGTGAAAAACTGTTTTTT
CDR3: CASSSRLGEKLFF

J: TRBJ2-5
V: TRBV7-9
size: NA
length: 14
D: NA
DNA: TGTGCCAGCAGCTTAGCCAACAGCCAAGAGACCCAGTACTTC
CDR3: CASSLANSQETQYF

J: TRBJ2-5
V: TRBV5-1
size: NA
length: 15
D: TRBD2
DNA: TGCGCCAGCGCCAAGGAGCGGGGGGACCAAGAGACCCAGTACTTC
CDR3: CASAKERGDQETQYF

J: TRBJ2-2
V: TRBV11-2
size: NA
length: 15
D: NA
DNA: TGTGCCAGCAGCTGGGACATAGCGAACACCGGGGAGCTGTTTTTT
CDR3: CASSWDIANTGELFF

J: TRBJ2-7
V: TRBV5-1
size: NA
length: 15
D: TRBD2
DNA: TGCGCCAGCAGCTTGGCCGCCCTAGCGGGGGGCGAGCAGTACTTC
CDR3: CASSLAALAGGEQYF

J: TRBJ2-7
V: TRBV4-2
size: NA
length: 16
D: TRBD1
DNA: TGTGCCAGCAGCCAAGAGATGCAGGGGGTGACAGACGAGCAGTACTTC
CDR3: CASSQEMQGVTDEQYF

J: TRBJ2-3
V: TRBV15
size: NA
length: 15
D: NA
DNA: TGTGCCACCAGCAGAGGTGATGCAGGCACAGATACGCAGTATTTT
CDR3: CATSRGDAGTDTQYF

J: TRBJ1-1
V: TRBV9
size: NA
length: 17
D: NA
DNA: TGTGCCAGCAGCGGGAGTGGCCTATTACGAACGAACACTGAAGCTTTCTTT
CDR3: CASSGSGLLRTNTEAFF

J: TRBJ1-3
V: TRBV7-9
size: NA
length: 17
D: TRBD1
DNA: TGTGCCAGCAGCTTACTAGACAGGGGGCTAGCTGGAAACACCATATATTTT
CDR3: CASSLLDRGLAGNTIYF

J: TRBJ2-3
V: TRBV7-2
size: NA
length: 12
D: NA
DNA: TGTGCCAGCAGCTTAGCGAGAGATACGCAGTATTTT
CDR3: CASSLARDTQYF

J: TRBJ2-7
V: TRBV19
size: NA
length: 15
D: TRBD1
DNA: TGTGCCAGTAGTATAGTAGGGGGCCAGACCTACGAGCAGTACTTC
CDR3: CASSIVGGQTYEQYF